This TCR beta chain emerged from a study of T cell repertoires in cytomegalovirus infection. Notes on the study in general: Predominance within the ex vivo response was attributable to HLA-C-restricted CMV-specific TCR beta clonotypes.

This clonotype was picked up many times. As yet, its antigen is unknown. Each CDR3 protein is one row after TCRdb ran MiXCR on the reads. The sample records under 200,000 distinct CDR3 sequences, approximately 9.6% being singletons. This clonotype originated in a human donor in good health (CMV status not recorded). Some clones in this sample may be carry-over from other donors' samples. Sequenced input: PBMCs.

The CDR3 sequence is CASSLQGYEKLFF. CDR3 coding DNA: TGTGCCAGCAGCTTACAGGGTTATGAAAAACTGTTTTTT. The V call is TRBV7-9, the J call TRBJ1-4; tentative D call: TRBD1 (5 bases). CDR3 length: 13 amino acids. V was pared by 2 bases and J by 6 bases, with 7 bases between. Looked up from germline, CDR1 is SEHNR and CDR2 is FQNEAQ (reference sequence).